The 17 T cell receptor beta chains reported below all come from one sample, sequenced in a study of T cells in Graves' hyperthyroidism and ophthalmopathy (dated by TCRdb to between 2018 and 2021). Receptors were amplified or captured by multiplex PCR. Reads for this sample came from an Illumina HiSeq 2000. Amplification of TCR beta CDR3 regions was carried out from RNA transcripts. The first round of RT-PCR for the TCR CDR3 was performed with the HTBI primer set and the Qiagen OneStep RT-PCR kit. Using fastp at Q25 and MiXCR, TCRdb reprocessed the public reads and kept productive beta chains. When rows share a CDR3 protein, they turn into one entry using the most common DNA and genes. Present in this sample are hundreds of thousands of distinct CDR3 sequences, 12% to 15% of which were seen just once. Around 9.6% of the sample comes from the top ten. Sequencing input: blood. The receptor source for this set is a woman between 18 and 30 years old with Graves' hyperthyroidism.

This clonotype appeared many times. The CDR3 DNA reads as TGTGCCAGCAGTTCCCTACGAATGGAGGGCAACTACAATGAGCAGTTCTTC. Translated, it gives CASSSLRMEGNYNEQFF. This rearrangement joins TRBV28 to TRBJ2-1, with D maybe TRBD2 (6 bases). The V end was cut by 4 bases, the J end by 3 bases, with 19 bases between. The CDR3 loop spans 17 amino acids. Looked up from germline, CDR1 is MDHEN and CDR2 is SYDVKM.

This clonotype was found a few times. This chain uses TRBV2 with TRBJ2-3, with TRBD2 identical over 9 bases. The CDR3 totals 19 residues. V trimming: 4 bases; J trimming: 2 bases; junction bases outside the gene matches: 16. Germline assignment: CDR1 SNHLY and CDR2 FYNNEI. The chain's CDR3 is CASSVGLAGPLSTTDTQYF. The CDR3 DNA follows: TGTGCCAGCAGTGTCGGCCTAGCGGGACCACTGTCTACCACAGATACGCAGTATTTT.

This clonotype came up a few times. The CDR3: CASSARTGWDTQYF. CDR3 bases: TGTGCCAGTAGTGCGAGGACAGGGTGGGATACGCAGTATTTT. V and J are TRBV19 and TRBJ2-3, with 8 bases that match TRBD1. This CDR3 spans 14 amino acids. Germline loops: CDR1 LNHDA, CDR2 SQIVND (reference sequence). Losses at the gene ends were 5 bases for V and 6 bases for J; bases not matched to a gene: 7.

This clonotype was seen a handful of times. Because the CDR3's place on the DNA is in doubt, the DNA is left out and the CDR3 is given as listed by TCRdb. J is TRBJ2-3 and V is TRBV3-2; the table's D call, TRBD2, was not checked against the DNA. TRBV3-2 represents a pseudogene. The CDR3 contains 18 residues when both ends are counted. The chain's CDR3 is CASSQVASGTTSTDTQYF.

In its sample, this clonotype was seen once. At one of its ends the junction is not consistent with the germline gene, which may arise from a read error. Written as DNA, the CDR3 is TGTGCCAGCAGTGAAGATCTAGCGGGAACCGGTCCGACAGATACGCAGTATTTT. Translating it yields CASSEDLAGTGPTDTQYF. The chain has TRBV10-3 and TRBJ2-3; 9 positions match TRBD2. Germline loops: CDR1 ENHRY, CDR2 SYGVKD. This CDR3 region has 18 residues.

This clonotype was counted between two and nine times. The J gene is TRBJ1-1, the V gene TRBV28; D remains unclear. The CDR3 sequence is 11 residues long. The germline gives CDR1 MDHEN, CDR2 SYDVKM. The V gene lost 6 bases and the J gene lost 5 bases, with 7 bases spanning the gap. The CDR3 DNA is TGTGCCAGCAGAGCCGGGACTGAAGCTTTCTTT. Protein: CASRAGTEAFF.

This sequence joins TRBV11-2 and TRBJ2-7; TRBD1 aligns across 9 bases. With V trimmed by 4 bases and J by 6 bases, 7 bases remained unmatched. There are 14 residues in the CDR3. CDR1 and CDR2 from the germline V gene are SGHAT and FQNNGV. The CDR3 DNA reads TGTGCCAGCAGCTATGACAGGGGGGTCTCCGAGCAGTACTTC. Translated, it gives CASSYDRGVSEQYF.

The chain uses TRBV24-1 and TRBJ2-6, with D perhaps TRBD2 (6 bases). Germline-derived CDR1 and CDR2 are KGHDR and SFDVKD. The CDR3 covers 15 residues. V was clipped by 9 bases and J by 0 bases, with 11 bases between them. The CDR3 reads CATAVGGSGANVLTF. The CDR3 bases are TGTGCCACCGCGGTCGGGGGCTCTGGGGCCAACGTCCTGACTTTC.

This clonotype has ten or more counts. The V and J genes are TRBV2 and TRBJ1-3; unclear D gene. There are 17 residues in the CDR3. Germline-derived CDR1 and CDR2 are SNHLY and FYNNEI. V was trimmed by 4 bases and J by 1 base, leaving 17 bases between them. The CDR3 region is CASSGWQHAPSGNTIYF. Here the CDR3 DNA reads TGTGCCAGCAGTGGATGGCAACACGCCCCTTCTGGAAACACCATATATTTT. Full variable domain (rest looked up from reference TRBV2 and TRBJ1-3): EPEVTQTPSHQVTQMGQEVILRCVPISNHLYFYWYRQILGQKVEFLVSFYNNEISEKSEIFDDQFSVERPDGSNFTLKIRSTKLEDSAMYFCASSGWQHAPSGNTIYFGEGSWLTVV.

This sequence joins TRBV5-4 and TRBJ1-2, with TRBD1 as a possible D gene (6 bases). This CDR3 region has 14 residues. Trimming stripped 4 bases from V and 2 bases from J, with 12 bases between. Germline lookup yields CDR1 SGHNT and CDR2 YYREEE (reference sequence). This chain's CDR3 is CASSRRGANYGYTF. The DNA of the CDR3 is TGTGCCAGCAGCCGACGGGGGGCGAACTATGGCTACACCTTC.

This clonotype was detected many times. The genes are TRBV30 and TRBJ2-7; no reliable D call. CDR3 length: 12 residues. Trimming left V 5 bases short and J 0 bases short, with 8 bases between. Germline CDR1 reads GTSNPN; CDR2 reads SVGIG (reference sequence). For the CDR3, the DNA is TGTGCCTGGGCGATGAGCTCCTACGAGCAGTACTTC. As protein: CAWAMSSYEQYF.

This clonotype was observed many times. The chain couples TRBV7-9 to TRBJ2-1, with 11 bases fitting TRBD2. CDR1 and CDR2 (germline): SEHNR, FQNEAQ (reference sequence). V was clipped by 5 bases and J by 6 bases; unmatched bases: 9. The CDR3 sequence is 16 residues long. The CDR3 region has the DNA TGTGCCAGCAGCCCGACCGGGCTAGCGGGAGGCAATGAGCAGTTCTTC. The encoded protein is CASSPTGLAGGNEQFF.

This clonotype was seen ten or more times. The CDR3 bases are TGTGCCAGCAGCCCAACAGGGGACAATGAGCAGTTCTTC. Its translation is CASSPTGDNEQFF. The chain combines TRBV11-2 with TRBJ2-1, with 7 nucleotides matching TRBD1. This CDR3 contains 13 residues. Trimming cost V 5 bases and J 5 bases; bases outside gene matches: 3. Germline-derived CDR1 and CDR2 are SGHAT and FQNNGV.

Details on this clonotype: Since a much larger clone is just one base distant, this may be a read error. The gene calls are TRBV27 and TRBJ1-5, with a possible D match to TRBD1 (5 bases). Germline V gene sequence: CDR1 MNHEY, CDR2 SMNVEV (reference sequence). The V gene lost 4 bases and the J gene lost 1 base, with 11 bases spanning the gap. The CDR3 covers 15 residues. CDR3 sequence (DNA): TGTGCCAGCAGTTCATACCGGGACAGCAATCAGCCCCAGCATTTT. This encodes CASSSYRDSNQPQHF.

This clonotype was counted at least ten times. The chain couples TRBV20-1 to TRBJ2-4; no firm D call. Trimming cost V 0 bases and J 3 bases, with 6 bases left between them. From germline, CDR1 is DFQATT and CDR2 SNEGSKA (reference sequence). This CDR3 is 13 amino acids long. The chain's CDR3 is CSARDSVKNIQYF. CDR3 sequence (DNA): TGCAGTGCTAGAGATTCGGTCAAAAACATTCAGTACTTC.

The chain combines TRBV15 with TRBJ1-5; maybe TRBD1 (5 bases). Germline V gene data show CDR1 as LNHNV and CDR2 as YYDKDF (reference sequence). The CDR3 is made up of 15 amino acids. V was trimmed by 0 bases and J by 2 bases, leaving 8 bases between them. The CDR3 spells CATSRDPGGNQPQHF. CDR3 DNA sequence: TGTGCCACCAGCAGAGACCCGGGGGGCAATCAGCCCCAGCATTTT. Supplemented by reference TRBV15 and TRBJ1-5, the full variable domain reads DAMVIQNPRYQVTQFGKPVTLSCSQTLNHNVMYWYQQKSSQAPKLLFHYYDKDFNNEADTPDNFQSRRPNTSFCFLDIRSPGLGDTAMYLCATSRDPGGNQPQHFGDGTRLSIL.

This chain connects TRBV5-1 to TRBJ2-1; TRBD2 matches 14 bases. Germline V CDR1 and CDR2: SGHRS, YFSETQ. V was pared by 0 bases and J by 8 bases, with 4 bases of the junction left unmatched. CDR3 length: 16 residues. The CDR3 protein is CASSLETSGRADEQFF. CDR3 DNA sequence: TGCGCCAGCAGCTTGGAGACTAGCGGGAGGGCTGATGAGCAGTTCTTC.